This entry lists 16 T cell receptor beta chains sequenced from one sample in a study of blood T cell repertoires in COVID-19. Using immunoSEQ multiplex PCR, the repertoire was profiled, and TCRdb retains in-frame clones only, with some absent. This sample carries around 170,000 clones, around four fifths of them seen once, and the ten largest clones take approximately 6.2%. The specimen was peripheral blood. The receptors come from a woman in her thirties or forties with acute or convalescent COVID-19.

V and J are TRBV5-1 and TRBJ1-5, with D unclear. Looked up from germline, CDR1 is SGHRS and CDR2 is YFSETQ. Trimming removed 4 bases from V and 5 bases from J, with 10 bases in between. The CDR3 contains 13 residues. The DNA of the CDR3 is TGCGCCAGCAGCCCGGTCCCGGATCAGCCCCAGCATTTT. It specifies CASSPVPDQPQHF.

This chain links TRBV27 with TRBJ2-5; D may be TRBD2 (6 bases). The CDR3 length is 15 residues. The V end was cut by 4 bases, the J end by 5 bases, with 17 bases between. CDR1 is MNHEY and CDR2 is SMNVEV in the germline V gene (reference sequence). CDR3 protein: CASSSGDSKTETQYF. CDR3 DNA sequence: TGTGCCAGCAGTTCCGGGGACTCCAAGACGGAGACCCAGTACTTC.

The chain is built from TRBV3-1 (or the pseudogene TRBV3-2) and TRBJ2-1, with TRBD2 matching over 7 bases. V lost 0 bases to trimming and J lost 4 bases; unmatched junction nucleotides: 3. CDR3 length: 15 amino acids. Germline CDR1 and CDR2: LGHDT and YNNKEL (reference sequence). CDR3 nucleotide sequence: TGTGCCAGCAGCCAAGATCCCGGGAGGTACAATGAGCAGTTCTTC. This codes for CASSQDPGRYNEQFF.

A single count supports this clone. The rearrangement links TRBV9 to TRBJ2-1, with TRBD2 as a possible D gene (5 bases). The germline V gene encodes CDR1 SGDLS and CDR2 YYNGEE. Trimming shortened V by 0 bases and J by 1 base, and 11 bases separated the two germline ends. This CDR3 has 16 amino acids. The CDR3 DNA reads TGTGCCAGCAGCGTAGCGCCTCGCGGGTCCTACAATGAGCAGTTCTTC. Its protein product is CASSVAPRGSYNEQFF.

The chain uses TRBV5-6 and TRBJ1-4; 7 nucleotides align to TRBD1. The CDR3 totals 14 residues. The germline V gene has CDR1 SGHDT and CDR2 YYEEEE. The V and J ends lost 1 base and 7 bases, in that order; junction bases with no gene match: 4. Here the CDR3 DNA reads TGTGCCAGCAGCTTGTATCAGGGGGGTGAAAAACTGTTTTTT. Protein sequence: CASSLYQGGEKLFF.

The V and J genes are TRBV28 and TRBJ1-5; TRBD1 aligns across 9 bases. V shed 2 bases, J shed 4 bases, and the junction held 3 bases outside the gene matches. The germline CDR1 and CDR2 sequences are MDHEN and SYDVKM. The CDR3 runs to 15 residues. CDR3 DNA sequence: TGTGCCAGCAGTTTACCCGGGACAGGGAATCAGCCCCAGCATTTT. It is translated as CASSLPGTGNQPQHF.

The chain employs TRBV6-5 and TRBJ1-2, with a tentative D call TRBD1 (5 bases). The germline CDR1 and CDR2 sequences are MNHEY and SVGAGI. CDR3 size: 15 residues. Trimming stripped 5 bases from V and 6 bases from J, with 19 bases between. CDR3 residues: CASSPHSRDYDGYTF. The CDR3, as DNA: TGTGCCAGCAGTCCACATAGCAGGGACTACGATGGCTACACCTTC.

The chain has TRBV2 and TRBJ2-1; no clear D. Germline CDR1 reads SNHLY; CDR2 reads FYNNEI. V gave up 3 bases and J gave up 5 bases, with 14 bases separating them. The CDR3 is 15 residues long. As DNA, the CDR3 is TGTGCCAGCAGTGACTGGATCCAAGACAACAATGAGCAGTTCTTC. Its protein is CASSDWIQDNNEQFF. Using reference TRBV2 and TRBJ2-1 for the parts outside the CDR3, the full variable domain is EPEVTQTPSHQVTQMGQEVILRCVPISNHLYFYWYRQILGQKVEFLVSFYNNEISEKSEIFDDQFSVERPDGSNFTLKIRSTKLEDSAMYFCASSDWIQDNNEQFFGPGTRLTVL.

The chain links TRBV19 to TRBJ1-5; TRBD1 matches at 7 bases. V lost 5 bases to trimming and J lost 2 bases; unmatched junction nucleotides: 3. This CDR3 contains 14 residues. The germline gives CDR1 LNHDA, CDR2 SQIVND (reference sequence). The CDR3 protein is CASSLTGGNQPQHF. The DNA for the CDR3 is TGTGCCAGTAGTCTCACAGGGGGCAATCAGCCCCAGCATTTT.

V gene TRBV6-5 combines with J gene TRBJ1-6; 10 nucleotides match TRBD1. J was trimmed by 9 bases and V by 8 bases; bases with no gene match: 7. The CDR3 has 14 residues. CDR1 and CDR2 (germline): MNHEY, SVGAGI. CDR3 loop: CASGDRGLVSPLHF. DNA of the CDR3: TGTGCCAGCGGAGACAGGGGGCTGGTTTCACCCCTCCACTTT.

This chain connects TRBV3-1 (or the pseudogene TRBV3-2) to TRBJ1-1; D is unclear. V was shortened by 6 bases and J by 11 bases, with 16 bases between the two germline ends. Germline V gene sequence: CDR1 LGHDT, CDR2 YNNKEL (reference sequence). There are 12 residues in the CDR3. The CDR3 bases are TGTGCCAGCAGTGACCGACTAGGAGTGGCTTTCTTT. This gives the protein CASSDRLGVAFF.

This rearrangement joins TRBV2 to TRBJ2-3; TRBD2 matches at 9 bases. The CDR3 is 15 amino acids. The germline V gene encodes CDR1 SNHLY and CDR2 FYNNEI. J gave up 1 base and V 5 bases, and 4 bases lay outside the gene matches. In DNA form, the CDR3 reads TGTGCCAGCAGTTTTCGGACTAGCGGCACAGATACGCAGTATTTT. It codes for CASSFRTSGTDTQYF.

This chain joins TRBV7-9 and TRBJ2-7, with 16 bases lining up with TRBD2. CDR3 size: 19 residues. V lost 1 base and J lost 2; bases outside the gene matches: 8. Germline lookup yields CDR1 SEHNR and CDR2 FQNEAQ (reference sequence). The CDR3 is CASSLGPGLAGGSAYEQYF. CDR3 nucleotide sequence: TGTGCCAGCAGCTTAGGCCCGGGACTAGCGGGGGGGAGCGCCTACGAGCAGTACTTC. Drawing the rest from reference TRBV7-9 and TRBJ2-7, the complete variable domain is DTGVSQNPRHKITKRGQNVTFRCDPISEHNRLYWYRQTLGQGPEFLTYFQNEAQLEKSRLLSDRFSAERPKGSFSTLEIQRTEQGDSAMYLCASSLGPGLAGGSAYEQYFGPGTRLTVT.

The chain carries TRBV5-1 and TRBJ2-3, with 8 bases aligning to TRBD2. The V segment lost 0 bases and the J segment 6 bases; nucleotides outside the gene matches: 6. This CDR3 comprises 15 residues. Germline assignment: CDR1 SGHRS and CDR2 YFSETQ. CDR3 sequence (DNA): TGCGCCAGCAGCTTGGCGAGCGGGAGTAGGGATACGCAGTATTTT. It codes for CASSLASGSRDTQYF.

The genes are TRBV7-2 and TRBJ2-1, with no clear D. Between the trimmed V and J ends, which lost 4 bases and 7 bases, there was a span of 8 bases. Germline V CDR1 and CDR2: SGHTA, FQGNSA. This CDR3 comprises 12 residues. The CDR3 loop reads CASSSTGNEQFF. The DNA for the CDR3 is TGTGCCAGCAGCTCGACTGGGAATGAGCAGTTCTTC.

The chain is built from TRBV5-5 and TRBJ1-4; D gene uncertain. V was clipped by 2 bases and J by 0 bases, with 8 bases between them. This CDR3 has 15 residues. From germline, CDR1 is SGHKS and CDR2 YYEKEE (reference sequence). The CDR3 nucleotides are TGTGCCAGCAGCTTCGTCCCAGCAACTAATGAAAAACTGTTTTTT. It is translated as CASSFVPATNEKLFF.